This TCR beta chain was observed in a study of neurological immune-mediated disorders. This clonotype came up many times. The antigen is undetermined. 2 million unsorted PBMCs were stored in RNAlater at -80 °C before RNA extraction. In every sequencing run, more than 170 million TCR-beta sequences were generated from 15-18 subjects. TCRdb recomputed calls from the 5' RACE reads with MiXCR, one row per CDR3 protein. The sample comprises about 50,000 distinct CDR3 sequences, approximately 3.5% of which are singletons, and 5.5% to 6% rests with the top ten. The CDR3 contains 19 residues. Looked up from germline, CDR1 is SGHKS and CDR2 is YYEKEE (reference sequence). V lost 4 bases, J lost 1 base, and 16 bases stayed unmatched. Study outcomes and limitations: Repertoires from 18 of 34 multiple sclerosis patients grouped phylogenetically into a related-CDR3 cluster, suggesting a possible signature. In HTLV-1-associated myelopathy, TCR clonal expansion was greatest, whereas multiple sclerosis had the least, falling below healthy controls.

The sequence came from a man between 40 and 49 years old with multiple sclerosis. The chain couples TRBV5-5 to TRBJ1-5; 8 bases map to TRBD1. The sample taken for sequencing was PBMCs. The CDR3 nucleotides read TGTGCCAGCAGCCAAAGCGGACAGGGCGGCGTGAGAAGCAATCAGCCCCAGCATTTT. This translates into CASSQSGQGGVRSNQPQHF.